The 12 T cell receptor beta chains in this list originate from one sample, sequenced in a study of identical twins (dated by TCRdb to the mid-2010s). Library creation used 5' RACE. This sample was sequenced with an Illumina HiSeq 2000. Clones were called with MiXCR by TCRdb after fastp trimmed the public reads at Q25, and only in-frame beta chains were retained. Duplicate CDR3 protein sequences are folded into a single record with the most common DNA and genes. The sample table contains about 240,000 distinct CDR3 sequences; only one count was recorded for 10% to 13% of them. Clones ranked in the top ten supply 9% to 10% of the sample. The sequencing input was memory T cells sorted from blood. In the paper's terms, the cell subset or site label means: CD45RO+ enriched T cells. These receptors all come from a man over 45 in good health.

This clonotype was detected ten times or more. This chain uses TRBV29-1 with TRBJ2-1; D is unresolved. Germline V gene data show CDR1 as SQVTM and CDR2 as ANQGSEA. Trimming pared 0 bases from V and 10 bases from J, leaving 13 bases between. The CDR3 has 13 amino acids. The CDR3 sequence: CSVEEARLNEQFF. The DNA for the CDR3 is TGCAGCGTTGAAGAGGCCCGACTTAACGAGCAGTTCTTC.

The chain employs TRBV13 and TRBJ2-1; 13 nucleotides match TRBD2. This CDR3 has 17 residues. Per germline, CDR1 PRHDT and CDR2 FYEKMQ (reference sequence). The ends lost 5 bases at V and 4 bases at J; junction bases unmatched: 8. This CDR3 reads CASSLRTSGRAYNEQFF. In DNA form, the CDR3 reads TGTGCCAGCAGCCTCAGGACTAGCGGGAGAGCTTACAATGAGCAGTTCTTC.

In this sample, this clonotype is medium-sized. The chain carries TRBV5-1 and TRBJ2-7; no clear D gene. Looked up from germline, CDR1 is SGHRS and CDR2 is YFSETQ. The germline V and J ends were trimmed by 1 base and 0 bases, with 14 bases remaining between them. The CDR3 is 16 residues long. CDR3 in DNA: TGCGCCAGCAGCTTGACCACACTCATCTACTCCTACGAGCAGTACTTC. This sequence encodes CASSLTTLIYSYEQYF.

The sample holds a few counts of this clonotype. A much larger clone differs from this one at a single base, so this may be a read error. This rearrangement joins TRBV7-6 to TRBJ2-7; 13 bases match TRBD2. This CDR3 contains 15 residues. In germline, CDR1 is SGHVS, CDR2 FNYEAQ. The CDR3 DNA is TGTGCCTGCAGCTATGGGACTAGCGGGGCCTACGAGCAGTACTTC. Its protein product is CACSYGTSGAYEQYF.

This clonotype has just a few counts. The chain carries TRBV5-5 and TRBJ1-2; D not certain. V was cut by 4 bases and J by 2 bases, with 12 bases left in between. Germline loops: CDR1 SGHKS, CDR2 YYEKEE (reference sequence). The CDR3 totals 14 residues. CDR3 in amino acids: CASSRQTQNYGYTF. DNA of the CDR3: TGTGCCAGCAGCCGCCAGACCCAAAACTATGGCTACACCTTC.

CDR3 bases: TGTGCCAGCAGCTTAGATGCCCGGACAGGGGGACCGGATAGGGACCAGTACTTC. This sequence encodes CASSLDARTGGPDRDQYF. The chain employs TRBV11-2 and TRBJ2-5; 10 nucleotides agree with TRBD1. Germline lookup yields CDR1 SGHAT and CDR2 FQNNGV. V lost 0 bases, J lost 10 bases, and 17 bases stayed unmatched. The CDR3 has 18 residues.

V is TRBV19 and J is TRBJ2-7, with 8 bases aligning to TRBD2. This CDR3 is 14 amino acids long. In germline, CDR1 is LNHDA, CDR2 SQIVND (reference sequence). Unmatched junction bases numbered 6, after V lost 7 bases and J lost 1 base. Here the CDR3 DNA reads TGTGCCAGTACCCCGGGAGGGGTTTCCTACGAGCAGTACTTC. Amino acid sequence: CASTPGGVSYEQYF.

The J gene is TRBJ2-7, the V gene TRBV5-5; D gene ambiguous. CDR1 SGHKS and CDR2 YYEKEE come from the germline V gene (reference sequence). The CDR3 covers 13 residues. Trimming removed 0 bases from V and 6 bases from J, with 10 bases in between. CDR3 sequence reads: CASSLDGDLEQYF. For the CDR3, the DNA is TGTGCCAGCAGCTTGGATGGTGACCTCGAGCAGTACTTC. Filled out from reference TRBV5-5 and TRBJ2-7, the complete variable domain reads DAGVTQSPTHLIKTRGQQVTLRCSPISGHKSVSWYQQVLGQGPQFIFQYYEKEERGRGNFPDRFSARQFPNYSSELNVNALLLGDSALYLCASSLDGDLEQYFGPGTRLTVT.

The chain couples TRBV14 to TRBJ2-3; 11 nucleotides agree with TRBD2. The CDR3 extends over 18 amino acids. With 0 bases clipped from V and 3 bases from J, the junction kept 8 bases outside the gene matches. From germline, CDR1 is SGHDN and CDR2 FVKESK. The chain's CDR3 is CASSQDRLAGPGTDTQYF. DNA for the CDR3: TGTGCCAGCAGCCAAGATCGACTAGCGGGACCGGGGACAGATACGCAGTATTTT.

The chain carries TRBV7-9 and TRBJ2-6; D not certain. Germline V gene data show CDR1 as SEHNR and CDR2 as FQNEAQ (reference sequence). The CDR3 is made up of 15 amino acids. Trimming left V 7 bases short and J 0 bases short, with 10 bases between. In DNA, the CDR3 is TGTGCCAGCACTTGGGTCCGCTCTGGGGCCAACGTCCTGACTTTC. This gives the protein CASTWVRSGANVLTF.

The chain has TRBV4-2 and TRBJ1-2, with unresolved D. The germline V gene encodes CDR1 LGHNA and CDR2 YNFKEQ. V lost 6 bases and J lost 3, with 11 bases in between. The CDR3 is 13 amino acids. The CDR3 bases are TGTGCCAGCAGTCGTCGGGTCGACTATGGCTACACCTTC. This codes for CASSRRVDYGYTF.

Only a few counts were recorded for this clonotype. The chain employs TRBV11-2 and TRBJ2-7; 7 bases line up with TRBD2. Germline CDR1 SGHAT, CDR2 FQNNGV. Germline trimming cut 5 bases from V and 0 bases from J; bases unmatched to any gene: 10. CDR3 length equals 16 residues. CDR3 in amino acids: CASSPATSVRSYEQYF. In nucleotides, the CDR3 is TGTGCCAGCAGCCCGGCAACTAGCGTACGCTCCTACGAGCAGTACTTC.